This entry lists 12 T cell receptor beta chains sequenced from one sample in a study of cytomegalovirus exposure and HLA in healthy donors. A multiplex PCR was run with 60 Vbeta primers and 13 Jbeta primers. TCRdb keeps only in-frame clones here, not all; method: immunoSEQ multiplex PCR. The table includes some 45,000 clones, approximately 70% detected once. The sample was PBMCs. The receptors stem from a man younger than 45 in good health and CMV-seronegative.

The gene calls are TRBV15 and TRBJ1-5; D is possibly TRBD1 (6 bases). V dropped 1 base and J dropped 0 bases, with 10 bases sitting between them. The CDR3 spans 16 residues. From germline, CDR1 is LNHNV and CDR2 YYDKDF (reference sequence). The CDR3 reads CATSRVGQSSNQPQHF. The CDR3 DNA reads as TGTGCCACCAGCAGAGTTGGACAGTCTAGCAATCAGCCCCAGCATTTT.

The chain is built from TRBV29-1 and TRBJ2-2; D is unresolved. V shed 4 bases and J shed 2 bases, with 5 bases lying between them. CDR1 and CDR2 (germline): SQVTM, ANQGSEA. The CDR3 spans 12 residues. CDR3 region: CSVVHNTGELFF. CDR3 bases: TGCAGCGTTGTACATAACACCGGGGAGCTGTTTTTT.

V gene TRBV6-6 combines with J gene TRBJ2-7; tentative D call: TRBD2 (5 bases). V was clipped by 0 bases and J by 2 bases, with 14 bases between them. Germline-derived CDR1 and CDR2 are MNHNY and SVGAGI (reference sequence). This CDR3 is 16 amino acids long. The CDR3 protein is CASSYSSWETAYEQYF. The CDR3 DNA sequence: TGTGCCAGCAGTTACTCGAGTTGGGAGACGGCCTACGAGCAGTACTTC.

This CDR3 reads CASSRRENTEAFF. The CDR3 nucleotides are TGTGCCAGCAGTCGCAGGGAGAACACTGAAGCTTTCTTT. The rearrangement links TRBV27 to TRBJ1-1, with a possible D match to TRBD1 (5 bases). Germline V gene data show CDR1 as MNHEY and CDR2 as SMNVEV (reference sequence). CDR3 length equals 13 residues. Trimming pared 5 bases from V and 1 base from J, leaving 8 bases between.

The rearrangement links TRBV10-1 to TRBJ2-2; D is uncertain. The CDR3 has 14 amino acids. Germline-derived CDR1 and CDR2 are WNHNN and SYGVQD (reference sequence). V lost 10 bases to trimming and J lost 9 bases, with 21 bases between them. CDR3 loop: CATSTPENVRELFF. CDR3 DNA sequence: TGCGCCACCTCAACCCCCGAGAATGTGAGGGAGCTGTTTTTT.

The chain is built from TRBV5-1 and TRBJ1-1, with TRBD1 identical over 8 bases. The CDR3 is 21 amino acids. CDR1 SGHRS and CDR2 YFSETQ come from the germline V gene. Trimming removed 0 bases from V and 6 bases from J; junction bases left unmatched: 25. The chain's CDR3 is CASSLDYKVLNRGTTRSEAFF. In DNA, the CDR3 is TGCGCCAGCAGCTTGGATTATAAGGTGTTGAACAGGGGGACCACCCGCTCTGAAGCTTTCTTT.

The chain employs TRBV7-2 and TRBJ1-1; no definite D call. Germline lookup yields CDR1 SGHTA and CDR2 FQGNSA. Trimming removed 0 bases from V and 4 bases from J, with 12 bases in between. There are 15 residues in the CDR3. The chain's CDR3 is CASSLAQEAFTEAFF. The CDR3 DNA reads TGTGCCAGCAGCTTAGCGCAGGAGGCTTTCACTGAAGCTTTCTTT.

V is TRBV5-1 and J is TRBJ2-1; the D gene is possibly TRBD2 (5 bases). CDR3 length equals 14 residues. V lost 0 bases and J lost 15, with 19 bases in between. Germline lookup yields CDR1 SGHRS and CDR2 YFSETQ. DNA of the CDR3: TGCGCCAGCAGCTTGGTTGCGGGCAGAGATAGGGTGTTCTTC. Translation: CASSLVAGRDRVFF.

This clone came up a few times. This rearrangement joins TRBV5-1 to TRBJ2-3, with a weak D call TRBD1 (6 bases). The germline V and J ends were trimmed by 3 bases and 2 bases, with 10 bases remaining between them. The CDR3 sequence is 14 residues long. Germline V gene lookup returns CDR1 SGHRS and CDR2 YFSETQ. CDR3 nucleotides: TGCGCCAGCAGCTCGCAGGGGATCACAGATACGCAGTATTTT. Its protein is CASSSQGITDTQYF. The full variable domain, in which reference TRBV5-1 and TRBJ2-3 provide the parts outside the CDR3, is KAGVTQTPRYLIKTRGQQVTLSCSPISGHRSVSWYQQTPGQGLQFLFEYFSETQRNKGNFPGRFSGRQFSNSRSEMNVSTLELGDSALYLCASSSQGITDTQYFGPGTRLTVL.

This chain links TRBV6-5 with TRBJ2-7, with TRBD1 matching 7 bases. This CDR3 comprises 15 residues. The J segment lost 2 bases and the V segment lost 6 bases, leaving 10 bases of the junction unmatched. Germline V lookup: CDR1 MNHEY, CDR2 SVGAGI. CDR3 sequence: CASSRGQSLPYEQYF. The CDR3 DNA reads TGTGCCAGCAGCAGGGGACAGTCCTTACCCTACGAGCAGTACTTC.

The chain joins TRBV18 to TRBJ2-6; D perhaps matches TRBD1 (5 bases). Trimming stripped 4 bases from V and 0 bases from J, with 22 bases between. The CDR3 is 20 residues long. Germline lookup yields CDR1 KGHSH and CDR2 LQKENI. This CDR3 is CASSLSPLKGYSSGANVLTF. The CDR3 bases are TGTGCCAGCTCACTATCTCCCCTGAAGGGGTACAGCTCTGGGGCCAACGTCCTGACTTTC.

The CDR3 spells CAWSPLAGGYADTQYF. In DNA form, the CDR3 reads TGTGCCTGGAGTCCCCTAGCGGGAGGATATGCAGATACGCAGTATTTT. The chain couples TRBV30 to TRBJ2-3; 11 nucleotides agree with TRBD2. The CDR3 runs 16 residues. After removal of 2 bases from V and 4 bases from J, the junction contained 8 bases not matched to a gene. Per germline, CDR1 GTSNPN and CDR2 SVGIG (reference sequence).